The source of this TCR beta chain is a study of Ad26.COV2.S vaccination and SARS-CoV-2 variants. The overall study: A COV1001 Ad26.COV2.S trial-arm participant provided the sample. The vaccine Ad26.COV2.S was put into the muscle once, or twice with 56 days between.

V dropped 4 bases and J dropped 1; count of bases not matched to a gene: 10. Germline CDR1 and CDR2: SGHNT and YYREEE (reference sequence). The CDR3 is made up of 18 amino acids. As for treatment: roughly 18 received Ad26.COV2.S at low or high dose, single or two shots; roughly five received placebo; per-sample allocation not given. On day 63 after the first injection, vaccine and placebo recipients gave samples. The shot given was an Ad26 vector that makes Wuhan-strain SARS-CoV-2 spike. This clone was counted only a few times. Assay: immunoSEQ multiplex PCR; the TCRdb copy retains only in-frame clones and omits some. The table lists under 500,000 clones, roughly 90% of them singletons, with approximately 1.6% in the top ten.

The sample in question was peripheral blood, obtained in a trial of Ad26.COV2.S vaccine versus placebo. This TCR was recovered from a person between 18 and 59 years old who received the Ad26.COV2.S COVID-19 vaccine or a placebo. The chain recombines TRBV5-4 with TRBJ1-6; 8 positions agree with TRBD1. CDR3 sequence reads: CASSRRTGSGSYNSPLHF. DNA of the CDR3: TGTGCCAGCAGCCGCCGGACAGGGAGCGGTTCCTATAATTCACCCCTCCACTTT. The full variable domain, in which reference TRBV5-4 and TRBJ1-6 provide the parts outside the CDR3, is ETGVTQSPTHLIKTRGQQVTLRCSSQSGHNTVSWYQQALGQGPQFIFQYYREEENGRGNFPPRFSGLQFPNYSSELNVNALELDDSALYLCASSRRTGSGSYNSPLHFGNGTRLTVT.